This TCR beta chain came from a study of shared clonotypes between healthy human individuals. Findings and limits, study-wide: Incompleteness in sorted-subset sequencing, despite large depth, was shown by rarefaction. The study found roughly 5% of naive CD4 clonotypes shared across a handful of donors. Shared clonotypes across all four donors exceeded non-shared ones in generation probability.

The V gene's germline CDR1 is SGHVS and CDR2 FQNEAQ. V was pared by 0 bases and J by 2 bases, with 4 bases of the junction left unmatched. This CDR3 has 16 residues. At the deep level, the assay was run. Profiled with immunoSEQ multiplex PCR; TCRdb holds only in-frame clones, not every one. The sample lists around 2,000,000 clones, 85% to 95% seen once, with more than 1.5% in the top ten. Naivety among CD8 cells was defined by CD45RO negativity and positive CCR7 selection, thereby excluding terminally differentiated effector memory CD45RA+ cells. Of note for this clone: Its antigen remains unidentified.

This receptor was identified in a man younger than 35 in good health. Some clones in this sample may be carry-over from other donors' samples. The J gene is TRBJ1-1, the V gene TRBV7-8; 9 nucleotides match TRBD1. The sequenced material came from naive CD8+ T cells from PBMCs. CDR3 region: CASSLAPGQGNTEAFF. The CDR3 nucleotides read TGTGCCAGCAGCTTAGCGCCGGGACAGGGAAACACTGAAGCTTTCTTT.